Below are 8 T cell receptor beta chains sequenced from a single sample in a study of blood T cells in healthy people across ages (dated by TCRdb to between 2015 and 2016). Libraries were prepared through 5' RACE. Sequencing relied on an Illumina HiSeq 2500. The second PCR ran for roughly 7 to 12 cycles and used a J-beta primer mix along with a sample-barcoded 5' primer. TCRdb trimmed the raw reads at Q25, called clones with MiXCR and kept productive beta chains. Rows matching on CDR3 protein sequence are summarized as one entry with the most common DNA and genes. The sample records roughly 1.6 million distinct CDR3 sequences, about 32% of which are singletons. The biggest ten clones account for about 10% of the sample. Sequencing was carried out using blood. The receptors shown here come from a woman aged 25 to 39 in good health.

A note on this clonotype: Sequence at one end of the junction differs from germline and may be a read error. The rearrangement links TRBV12-3 or TRBV12-4 to TRBJ2-1; no firm D call. This CDR3 spans 13 amino acids. CDR3 amino acids: CAISFGRYNEQFF. CDR3 in DNA: TGTGCCATCAGTTTCGGCAGGTACAATGAGCAGTTCTTC.

V is TRBV10-3 and J is TRBJ1-4; 7 bases map to TRBD1. V lost 6 bases and J lost 7; bases outside the gene matches: 11. The CDR3 totals 15 residues. Germline CDR1 reads ENHRY; CDR2 reads SYGVKD. CDR3 coding DNA: TGTGCCATCAGCGACAGGGAATCCAATGGTGAAAAACTGTTTTTT. It yields the protein CAISDRESNGEKLFF.

The chain has TRBV9 and TRBJ1-4, with D possibly being TRBD1 (6 bases). Germline V lookup: CDR1 SGDLS, CDR2 YYNGEE. The CDR3 covers 15 residues. Deletions cut 0 bases from V and 7 bases from J, with 13 bases between. The CDR3 sequence is CASSVEGGIGEKLFF. The CDR3 DNA reads as TGTGCCAGCAGCGTAGAGGGGGGTATCGGTGAAAAACTGTTTTTT.

The chain couples TRBV28 to TRBJ1-1, with D possibly matching TRBD1 (5 bases). This CDR3 comprises 15 residues. V shed 4 bases and J shed 5 bases, with 17 bases lying between them. Germline V gives CDR1 MDHEN, CDR2 SYDVKM. CDR3 region: CASSSPGAIWTEAFF. The CDR3 DNA follows: TGTGCCAGCAGTTCGCCCGGGGCTATATGGACTGAAGCTTTCTTT. The full variable domain, its missing parts supplied by reference TRBV28 and TRBJ1-1, is DVKVTQSSRYLVKRTGEKVFLECVQDMDHENMFWYRQDPGLGLRLIYFSYDVKMKEKGDIPEGYSVSREKKERFSLILESASTNQTSMYLCASSSPGAIWTEAFFGQGTRLTVV.

The chain employs TRBV12-3 or TRBV12-4 and TRBJ1-6; 9 bases map to TRBD1. V shed 6 bases, J shed 6 bases, and the junction held 0 bases outside the gene matches. CDR3 length: 13 residues. In DNA, the CDR3 is TGTGCCAGCAGGGACAGGGGTAATTCACCCCTCCACTTT. This gives the protein CASRDRGNSPLHF.

The gene calls are TRBV29-1 and TRBJ1-2; D may be TRBD1 (6 bases). CDR3 length equals 14 residues. Germline assignment: CDR1 SQVTM and CDR2 ANQGSEA. V lost 2 bases and J 7 bases, leaving 17 bases between the germline ends. The CDR3 here is CSVEPKGGSVGYTF. CDR3 sequence (DNA): TGCAGCGTTGAACCCAAGGGGGGTTCGGTTGGCTACACCTTC.

On this clonotype: At one boundary the junction diverges from the germline segment, which might be a read error. The rearrangement uses TRBV6-2 or TRBV6-3 and TRBJ2-7; a weak D match, TRBD2 (6 bases). There are 14 residues in the CDR3. Germline V gene lookup returns CDR1 MNHEY and CDR2 SVGEGT. In nucleotides, the CDR3 is TGTGCCAGCAGTTGGGACTGGAGCTCCTATGAGCAGTACTTC. It encodes CASSWDWSSYEQYF.

V gene TRBV6-5 combines with J gene TRBJ1-2; D unclear. The germline V gene has CDR1 MNHEY and CDR2 SVGAGI. The ends were cut back, 3 bases at V and 4 bases at J, with 12 bases in the middle. The CDR3 is 14 residues long. This CDR3 is CASSYSGFGYGYTF. The DNA for the CDR3 is TGTGCCAGCAGTTATTCCGGCTTCGGCTATGGCTACACCTTC.